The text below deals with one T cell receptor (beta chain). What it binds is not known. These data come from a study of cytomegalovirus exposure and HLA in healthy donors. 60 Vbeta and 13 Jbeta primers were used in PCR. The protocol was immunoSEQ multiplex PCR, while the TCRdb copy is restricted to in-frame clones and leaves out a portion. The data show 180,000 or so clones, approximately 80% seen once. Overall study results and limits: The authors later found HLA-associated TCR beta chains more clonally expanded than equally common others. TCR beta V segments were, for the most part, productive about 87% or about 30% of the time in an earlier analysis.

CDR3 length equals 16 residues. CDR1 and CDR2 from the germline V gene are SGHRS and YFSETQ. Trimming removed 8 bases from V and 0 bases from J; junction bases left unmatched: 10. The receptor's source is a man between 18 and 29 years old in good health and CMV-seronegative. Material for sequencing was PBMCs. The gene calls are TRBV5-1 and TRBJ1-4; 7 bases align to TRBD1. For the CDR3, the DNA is TGCGCCAGTTCCCACAGGGGCCAGGCAACTAATGAAAAACTGTTTTTT. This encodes CASSHRGQATNEKLFF.